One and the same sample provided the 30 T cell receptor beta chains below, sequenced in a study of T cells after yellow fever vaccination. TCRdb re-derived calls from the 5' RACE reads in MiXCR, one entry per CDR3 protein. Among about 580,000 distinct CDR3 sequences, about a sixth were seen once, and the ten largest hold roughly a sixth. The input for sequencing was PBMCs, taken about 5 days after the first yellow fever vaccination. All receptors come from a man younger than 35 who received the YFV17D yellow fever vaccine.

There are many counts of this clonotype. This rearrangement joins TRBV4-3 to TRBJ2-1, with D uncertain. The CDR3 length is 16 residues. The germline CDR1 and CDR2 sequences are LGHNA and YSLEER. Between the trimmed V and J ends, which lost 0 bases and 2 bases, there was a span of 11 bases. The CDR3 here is CASSQDPFKTYNEQFF. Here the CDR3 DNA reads TGCGCCAGCAGCCAAGATCCATTTAAAACCTACAATGAGCAGTTCTTC.

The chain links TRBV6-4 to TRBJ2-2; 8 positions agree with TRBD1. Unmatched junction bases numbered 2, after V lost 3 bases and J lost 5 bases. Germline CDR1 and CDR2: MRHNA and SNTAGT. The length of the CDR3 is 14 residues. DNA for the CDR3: TGTGCCAGCAGTGAGACAGGGGAGACCGGGGAGCTGTTTTTT. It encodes CASSETGETGELFF.

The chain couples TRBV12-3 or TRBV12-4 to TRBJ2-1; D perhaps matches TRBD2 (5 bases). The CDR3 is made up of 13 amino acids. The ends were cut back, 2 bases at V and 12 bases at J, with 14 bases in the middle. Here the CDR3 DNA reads TGTGCCAGCAGTTTAAGCCTCGAGGGAGTGCAGTTCTTC. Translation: CASSLSLEGVQFF.

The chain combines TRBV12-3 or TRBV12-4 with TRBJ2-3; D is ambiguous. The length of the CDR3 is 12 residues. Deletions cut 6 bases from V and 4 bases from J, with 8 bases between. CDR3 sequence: CASRSRADTQYF. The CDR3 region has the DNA TGTGCCAGCAGGTCTAGGGCAGATACGCAGTATTTT.

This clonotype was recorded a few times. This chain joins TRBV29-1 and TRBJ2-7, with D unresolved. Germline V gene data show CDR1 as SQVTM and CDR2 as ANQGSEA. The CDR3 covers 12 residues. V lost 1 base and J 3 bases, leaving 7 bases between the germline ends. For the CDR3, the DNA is TGCAGCGTTGAAGTTGCGGTCTACGAGCAGTACTTC. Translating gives CSVEVAVYEQYF.

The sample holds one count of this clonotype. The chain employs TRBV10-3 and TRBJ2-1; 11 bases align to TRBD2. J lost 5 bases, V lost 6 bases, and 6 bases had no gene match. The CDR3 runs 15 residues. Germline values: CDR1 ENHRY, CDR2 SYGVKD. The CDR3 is CAISQTSGGHNEQFF. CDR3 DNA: TGTGCCATCAGCCAAACTAGCGGGGGTCACAATGAGCAGTTCTTC.

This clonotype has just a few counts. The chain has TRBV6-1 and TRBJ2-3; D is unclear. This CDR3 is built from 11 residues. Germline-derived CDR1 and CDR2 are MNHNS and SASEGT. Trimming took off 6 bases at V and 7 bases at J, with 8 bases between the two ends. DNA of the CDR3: TGTGCCAGCAGCGCGGAATATACGCAGTATTTT. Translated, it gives CASSAEYTQYF.

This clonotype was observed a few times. For the CDR3, the DNA is TGTGCCACTGGAGCAAGCTCTGGAAACACCATATATTTT. Protein product: CATGASSGNTIYF. This chain uses TRBV24-1 with TRBJ1-3; D is unclear. CDR3 length: 13 amino acids. The ends were cut back, 10 bases at V and 0 bases at J, with 9 bases in the middle. In germline, CDR1 is KGHDR, CDR2 SFDVKD.

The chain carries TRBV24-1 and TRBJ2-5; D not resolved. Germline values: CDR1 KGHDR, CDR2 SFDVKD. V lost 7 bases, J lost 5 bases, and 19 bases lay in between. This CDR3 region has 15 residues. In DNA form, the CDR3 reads TGTGCCACCAGCATAACCGGTGGGCGCTTGGAGACCCAGTACTTC. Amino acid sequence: CATSITGGRLETQYF.

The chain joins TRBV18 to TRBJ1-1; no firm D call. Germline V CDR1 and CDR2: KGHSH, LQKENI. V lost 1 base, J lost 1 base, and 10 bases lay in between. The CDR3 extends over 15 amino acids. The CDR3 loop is CASSPRALENTEAFF. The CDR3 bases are TGTGCCAGCTCACCACGGGCCCTGGAGAACACTGAAGCTTTCTTT.

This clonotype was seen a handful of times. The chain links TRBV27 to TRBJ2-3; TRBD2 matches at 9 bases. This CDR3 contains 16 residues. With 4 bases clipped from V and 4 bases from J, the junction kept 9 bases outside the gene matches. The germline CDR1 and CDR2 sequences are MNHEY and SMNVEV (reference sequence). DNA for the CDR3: TGTGCCAGCAGTTGGCGCGGGGGGGCCGAGGCAGATACGCAGTATTTT. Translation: CASSWRGGAEADTQYF.

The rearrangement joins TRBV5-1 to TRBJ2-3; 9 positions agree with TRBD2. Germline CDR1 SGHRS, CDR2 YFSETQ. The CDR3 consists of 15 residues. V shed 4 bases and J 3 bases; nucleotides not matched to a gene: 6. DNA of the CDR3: TGCGCCAGCAGCCCGGGACTAGCTGCAACAGATACGCAGTATTTT. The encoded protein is CASSPGLAATDTQYF.

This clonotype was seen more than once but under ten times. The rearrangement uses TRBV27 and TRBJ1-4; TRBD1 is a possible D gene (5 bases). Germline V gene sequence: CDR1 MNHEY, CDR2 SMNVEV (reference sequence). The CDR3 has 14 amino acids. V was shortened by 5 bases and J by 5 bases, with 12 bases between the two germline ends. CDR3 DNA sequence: TGTGCCAGCAGTCAACGACAGCTCAATGAAAAACTGTTTTTT. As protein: CASSQRQLNEKLFF.

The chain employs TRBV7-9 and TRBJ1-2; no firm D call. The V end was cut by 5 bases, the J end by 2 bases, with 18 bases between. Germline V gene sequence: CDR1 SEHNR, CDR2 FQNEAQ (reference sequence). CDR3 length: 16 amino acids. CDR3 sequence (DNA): TGTGCCAGCAGCGCCGCGAGGCAGTCCCTCAACTATGGCTACACCTTC. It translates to CASSAARQSLNYGYTF.

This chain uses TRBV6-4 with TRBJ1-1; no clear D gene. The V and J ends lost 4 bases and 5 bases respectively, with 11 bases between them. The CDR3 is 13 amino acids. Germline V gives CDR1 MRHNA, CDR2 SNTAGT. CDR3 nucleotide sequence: TGTGCCAGCAGTGCCGGGGAAGGGACTGAAGCTTTCTTT. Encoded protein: CASSAGEGTEAFF.

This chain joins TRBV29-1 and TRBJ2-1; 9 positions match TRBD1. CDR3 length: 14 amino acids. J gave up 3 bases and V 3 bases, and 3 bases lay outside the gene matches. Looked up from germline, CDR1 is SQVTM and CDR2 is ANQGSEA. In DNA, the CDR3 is TGCAGCGTTGATGGACAGGGGTTCTACAATGAGCAGTTCTTC. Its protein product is CSVDGQGFYNEQFF.

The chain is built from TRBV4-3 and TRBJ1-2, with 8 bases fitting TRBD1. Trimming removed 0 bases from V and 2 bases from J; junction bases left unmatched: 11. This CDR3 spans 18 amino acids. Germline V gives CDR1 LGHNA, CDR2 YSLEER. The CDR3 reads CASSQDPYPGGYNYGYTF. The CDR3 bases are TGCGCCAGCAGCCAAGATCCCTATCCAGGGGGCTACAACTATGGCTACACCTTC.

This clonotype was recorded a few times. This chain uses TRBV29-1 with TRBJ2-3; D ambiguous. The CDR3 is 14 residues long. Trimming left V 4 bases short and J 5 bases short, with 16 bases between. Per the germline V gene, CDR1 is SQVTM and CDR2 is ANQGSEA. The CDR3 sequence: CSVGAPREQDTQYF. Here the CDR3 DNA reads TGCAGCGTTGGGGCCCCCCGTGAGCAAGATACGCAGTATTTT.

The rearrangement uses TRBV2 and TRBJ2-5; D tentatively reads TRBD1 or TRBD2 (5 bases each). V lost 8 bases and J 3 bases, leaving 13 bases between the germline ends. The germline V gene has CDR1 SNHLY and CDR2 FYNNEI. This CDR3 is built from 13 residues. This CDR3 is CASWDRLKETQYF. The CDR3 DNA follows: TGTGCCAGCTGGGACCGACTAAAAGAGACCCAGTACTTC. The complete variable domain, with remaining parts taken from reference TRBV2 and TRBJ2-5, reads EPEVTQTPSHQVTQMGQEVILRCVPISNHLYFYWYRQILGQKVEFLVSFYNNEISEKSEIFDDQFSVERPDGSNFTLKIRSTKLEDSAMYFCASWDRLKETQYFGPGTRLLVL.

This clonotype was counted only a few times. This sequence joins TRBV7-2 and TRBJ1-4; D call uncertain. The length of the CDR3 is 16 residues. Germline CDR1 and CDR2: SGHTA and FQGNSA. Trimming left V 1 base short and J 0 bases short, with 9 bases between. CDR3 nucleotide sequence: TGTGCCAGCAGCTTAGATCGAGCTACAACTAATGAAAAACTGTTTTTT. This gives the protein CASSLDRATTNEKLFF.

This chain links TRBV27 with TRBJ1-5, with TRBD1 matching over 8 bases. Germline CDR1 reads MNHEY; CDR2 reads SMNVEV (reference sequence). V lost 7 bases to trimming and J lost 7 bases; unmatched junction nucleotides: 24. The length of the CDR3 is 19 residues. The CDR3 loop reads CASKPSAGQGFSGWQPQHF. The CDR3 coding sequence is TGTGCCAGCAAACCAAGCGCCGGACAGGGTTTTTCCGGGTGGCAGCCCCAGCATTTT.

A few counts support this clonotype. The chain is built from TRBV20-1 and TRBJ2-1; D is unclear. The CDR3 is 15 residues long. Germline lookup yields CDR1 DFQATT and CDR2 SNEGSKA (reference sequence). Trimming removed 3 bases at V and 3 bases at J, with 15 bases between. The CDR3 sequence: CSARGRALIYNEQFF. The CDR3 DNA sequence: TGCAGTGCTAGGGGCCGGGCCCTAATCTACAATGAGCAGTTCTTC.

This chain's CDR3 is CASSDGQLVTAFF. DNA of the CDR3: TGTGCCAGCAGCGACGGACAGCTCGTAACAGCTTTCTTT. The V call is TRBV7-2, the J call TRBJ1-1; a weak D match, TRBD1 (6 bases). The germline CDR1 and CDR2 sequences are SGHTA and FQGNSA. V lost 5 bases and J 10 bases, leaving 17 bases between the germline ends. CDR3 size: 13 residues.

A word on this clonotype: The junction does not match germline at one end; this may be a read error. CDR3 protein: CACSPHPSRGAVGQPQHF. CDR3 in DNA: TGTGCCTGCAGCCCACACCCTAGCCGGGGGGCTGTCGGTCAGCCCCAGCATTTT. The rearrangement links TRBV3-1 to TRBJ1-5; D perhaps matches TRBD1 (6 bases). From germline, CDR1 is LGHDT and CDR2 YNNKEL (reference sequence). CDR3 length: 18 amino acids.

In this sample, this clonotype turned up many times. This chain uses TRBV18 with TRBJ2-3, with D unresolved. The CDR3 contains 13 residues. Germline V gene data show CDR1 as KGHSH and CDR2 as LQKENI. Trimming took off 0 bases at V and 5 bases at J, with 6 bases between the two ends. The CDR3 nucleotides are TGTGCCAGCTCACCACCGTTGGGAGATACGCAGTATTTT. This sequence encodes CASSPPLGDTQYF.

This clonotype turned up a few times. This CDR3 reads CASRARDRGLDEQFF. The CDR3, as DNA: TGTGCCAGCAGGGCCCGGGACAGGGGGCTTGATGAGCAGTTCTTC. The V gene is TRBV5-4, the J gene TRBJ2-1, with TRBD1 matching over 12 bases. Germline CDR1 is SGHNT and CDR2 is YYREEE (reference sequence). The length of the CDR3 is 15 residues. J gave up 8 bases and V 5 bases, and 8 bases lay outside the gene matches.

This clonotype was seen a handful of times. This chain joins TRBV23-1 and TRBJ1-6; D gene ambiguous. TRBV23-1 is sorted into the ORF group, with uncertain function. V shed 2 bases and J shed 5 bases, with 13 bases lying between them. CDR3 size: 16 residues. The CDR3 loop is CASSQVSSANNSPLHF. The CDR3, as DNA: TGCGCCAGCAGTCAAGTTTCGTCAGCGAATAATTCACCCCTCCACTTT.

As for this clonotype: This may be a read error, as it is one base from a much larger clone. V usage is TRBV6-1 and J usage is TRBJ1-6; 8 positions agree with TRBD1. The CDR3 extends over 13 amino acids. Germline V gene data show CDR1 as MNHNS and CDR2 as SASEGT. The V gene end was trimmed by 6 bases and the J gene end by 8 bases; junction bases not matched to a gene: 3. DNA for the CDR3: TGTGCCAGCAGGACAGGGGCTTATTCACCCCTCCACTTT. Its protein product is CASRTGAYSPLHF.

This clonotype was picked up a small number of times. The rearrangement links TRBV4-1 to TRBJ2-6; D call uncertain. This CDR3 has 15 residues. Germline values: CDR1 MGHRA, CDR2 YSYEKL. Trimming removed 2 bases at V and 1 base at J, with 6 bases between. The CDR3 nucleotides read TGCGCCAGCAGCCAACCTGGGTCTGGGGCCAACGTCCTGACTTTC. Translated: CASSQPGSGANVLTF.

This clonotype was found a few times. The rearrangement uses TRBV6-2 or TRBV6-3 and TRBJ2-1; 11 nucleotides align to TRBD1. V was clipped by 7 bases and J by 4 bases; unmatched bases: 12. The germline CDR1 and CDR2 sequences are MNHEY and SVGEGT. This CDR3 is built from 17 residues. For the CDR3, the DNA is TGTGCCAGCAAAGGGACAGGGGGGATCTCTTTATACAATGAGCAGTTCTTC. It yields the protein CASKGTGGISLYNEQFF.